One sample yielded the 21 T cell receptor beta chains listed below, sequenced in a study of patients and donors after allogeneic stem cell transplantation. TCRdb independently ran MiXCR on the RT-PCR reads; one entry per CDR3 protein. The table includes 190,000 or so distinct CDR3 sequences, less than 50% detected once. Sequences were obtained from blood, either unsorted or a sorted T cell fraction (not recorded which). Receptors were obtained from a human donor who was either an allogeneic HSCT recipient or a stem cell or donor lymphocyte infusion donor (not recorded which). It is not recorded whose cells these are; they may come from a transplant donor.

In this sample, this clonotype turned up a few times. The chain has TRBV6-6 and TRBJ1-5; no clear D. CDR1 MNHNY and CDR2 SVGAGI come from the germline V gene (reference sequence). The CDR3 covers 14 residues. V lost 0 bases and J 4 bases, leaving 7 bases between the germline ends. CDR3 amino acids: CASSYSSGNQPQHF. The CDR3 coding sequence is TGTGCCAGCAGTTACTCGTCGGGGAATCAGCCCCAGCATTTT.

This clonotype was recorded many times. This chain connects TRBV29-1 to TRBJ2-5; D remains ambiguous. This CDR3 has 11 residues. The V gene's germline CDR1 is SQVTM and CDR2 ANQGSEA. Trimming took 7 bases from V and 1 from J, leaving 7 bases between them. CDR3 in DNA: TGCAGCGCCCAATTCCAAGAGACCCAGTACTTC. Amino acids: CSAQFQETQYF. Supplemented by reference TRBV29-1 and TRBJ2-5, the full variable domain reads SAVISQKPSRDICQRGTSLTIQCQVDSQVTMMFWYRQQPGQSLTLIATANQGSEATYESGFVIDKFPISRPNLTFSTLTVSNMSPEDSSIYLCSAQFQETQYFGPGTRLLVL.

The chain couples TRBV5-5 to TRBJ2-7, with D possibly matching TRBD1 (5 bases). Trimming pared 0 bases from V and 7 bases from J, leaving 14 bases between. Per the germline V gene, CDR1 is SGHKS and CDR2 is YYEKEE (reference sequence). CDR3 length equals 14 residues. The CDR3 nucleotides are TGTGCCAGCAGCTTGGCCCTTTCCGACAGAGAGCAGTACTTC. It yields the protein CASSLALSDREQYF.

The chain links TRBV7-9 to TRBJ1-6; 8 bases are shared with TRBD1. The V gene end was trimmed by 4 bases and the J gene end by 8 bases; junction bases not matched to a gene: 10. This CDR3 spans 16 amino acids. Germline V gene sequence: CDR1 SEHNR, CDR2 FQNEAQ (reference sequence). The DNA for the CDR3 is TGTGCCAGCAGCTCAGGACCGGGACAGGCGCATTCACCCCTCCACTTT. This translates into CASSSGPGQAHSPLHF.

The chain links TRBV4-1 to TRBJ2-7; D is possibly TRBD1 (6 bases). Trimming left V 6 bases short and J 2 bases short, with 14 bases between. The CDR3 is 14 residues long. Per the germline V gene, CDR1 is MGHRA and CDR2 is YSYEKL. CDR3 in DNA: TGCGCCAGCAGTTACAGGGTGGGGGCCTACGAGCAGTACTTC. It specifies CASSYRVGAYEQYF.

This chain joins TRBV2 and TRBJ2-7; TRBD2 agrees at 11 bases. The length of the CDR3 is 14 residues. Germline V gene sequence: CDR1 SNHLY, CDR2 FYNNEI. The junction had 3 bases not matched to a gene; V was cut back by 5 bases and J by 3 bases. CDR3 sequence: CASSSTSGDYEQYF. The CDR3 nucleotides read TGTGCCAGCAGTTCGACTAGCGGGGACTACGAGCAGTACTTC.

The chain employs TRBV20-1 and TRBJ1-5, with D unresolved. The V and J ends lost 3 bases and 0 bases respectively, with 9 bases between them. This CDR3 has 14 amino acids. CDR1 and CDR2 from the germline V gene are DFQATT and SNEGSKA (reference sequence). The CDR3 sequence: CSASGRISNQPQHF. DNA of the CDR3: TGCAGTGCTAGCGGTAGAATTAGCAATCAGCCCCAGCATTTT.

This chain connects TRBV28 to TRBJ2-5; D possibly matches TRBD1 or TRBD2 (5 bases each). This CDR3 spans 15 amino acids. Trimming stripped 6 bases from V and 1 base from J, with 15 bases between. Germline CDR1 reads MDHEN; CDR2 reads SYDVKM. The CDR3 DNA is TGTGCCAGCAGAAGGGACCTGGGGATCCAAGAGACCCAGTACTTC. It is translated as CASRRDLGIQETQYF.

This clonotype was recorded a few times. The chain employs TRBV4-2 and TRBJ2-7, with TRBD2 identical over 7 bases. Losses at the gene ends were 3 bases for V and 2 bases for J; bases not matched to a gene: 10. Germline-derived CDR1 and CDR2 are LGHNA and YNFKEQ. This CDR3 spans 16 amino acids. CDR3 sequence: CASSHLGGGRPYEQYF. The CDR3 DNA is TGTGCCAGCAGCCACTTAGGCGGGGGAAGGCCCTACGAGCAGTACTTC.

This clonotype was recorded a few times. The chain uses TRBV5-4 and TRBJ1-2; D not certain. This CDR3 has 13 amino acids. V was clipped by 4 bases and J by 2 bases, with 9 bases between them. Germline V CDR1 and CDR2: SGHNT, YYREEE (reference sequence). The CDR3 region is CASSVGGNYGYTF. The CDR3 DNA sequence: TGTGCCAGCAGCGTAGGTGGGAACTATGGCTACACCTTC.

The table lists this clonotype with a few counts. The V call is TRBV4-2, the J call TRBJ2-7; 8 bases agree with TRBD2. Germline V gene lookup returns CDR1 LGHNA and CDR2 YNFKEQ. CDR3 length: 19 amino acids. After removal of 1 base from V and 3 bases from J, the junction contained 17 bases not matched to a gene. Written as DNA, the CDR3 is TGTGCCAGCAGCCAAGCATCTAGCGGGCGAGGTGCGGGGGTCTACGAGCAGTACTTC. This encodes CASSQASSGRGAGVYEQYF.

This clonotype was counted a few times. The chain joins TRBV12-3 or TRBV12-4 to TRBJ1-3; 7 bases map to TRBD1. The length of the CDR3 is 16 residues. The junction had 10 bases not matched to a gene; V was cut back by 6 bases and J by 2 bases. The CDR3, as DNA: TGTGCCAGCAGATCGGGGCAGGGGGTAACTGGAAACACCATATATTTT. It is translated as CASRSGQGVTGNTIYF.

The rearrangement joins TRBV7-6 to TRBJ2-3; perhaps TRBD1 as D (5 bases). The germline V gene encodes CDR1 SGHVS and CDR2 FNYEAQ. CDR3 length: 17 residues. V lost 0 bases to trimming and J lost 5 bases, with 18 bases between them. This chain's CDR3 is CASSLAFTGPTVDTQYF. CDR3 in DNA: TGTGCCAGCAGCTTAGCCTTTACAGGACCTACGGTAGATACGCAGTATTTT.

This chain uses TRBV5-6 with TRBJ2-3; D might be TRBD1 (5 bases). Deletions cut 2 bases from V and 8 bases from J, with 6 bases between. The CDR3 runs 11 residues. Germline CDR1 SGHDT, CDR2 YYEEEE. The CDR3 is CASSLRGTQYF. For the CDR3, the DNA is TGTGCCAGCAGCTTAAGGGGTACGCAGTATTTT.

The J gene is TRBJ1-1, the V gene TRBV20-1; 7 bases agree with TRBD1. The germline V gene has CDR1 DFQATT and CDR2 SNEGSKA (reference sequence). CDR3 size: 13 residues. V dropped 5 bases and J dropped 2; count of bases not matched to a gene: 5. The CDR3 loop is CSARQGFNTEAFF. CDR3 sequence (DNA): TGCAGTGCTCGACAGGGATTTAACACTGAAGCTTTCTTT.

The CDR3 reads CASSQGTYEQYF. The DNA for the CDR3 is TGTGCCAGCAGCCAAGGGACCTACGAGCAGTACTTC. This sequence joins TRBV3-1 and TRBJ2-7; no firm D call. Germline CDR1 and CDR2: LGHDT and YNNKEL (reference sequence). Trimming took off 1 base at V and 2 bases at J, with 3 bases between the two ends. This CDR3 spans 12 amino acids.

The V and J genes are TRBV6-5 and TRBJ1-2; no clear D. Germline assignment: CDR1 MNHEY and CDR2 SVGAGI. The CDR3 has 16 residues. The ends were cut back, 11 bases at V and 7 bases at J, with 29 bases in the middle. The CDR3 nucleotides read TGTGCCGTCCGCAGCACCCCTCCAGAACAGTGGGGTGGCTACACCTTC. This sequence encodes CAVRSTPPEQWGGYTF.

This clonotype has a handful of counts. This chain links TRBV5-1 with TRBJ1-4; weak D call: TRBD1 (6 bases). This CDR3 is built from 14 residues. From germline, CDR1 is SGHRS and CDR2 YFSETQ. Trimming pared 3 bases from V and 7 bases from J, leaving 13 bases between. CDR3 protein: CASSSTGIPEKLFF. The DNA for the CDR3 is TGCGCCAGCAGCTCGACAGGAATCCCTGAAAAACTGTTTTTT.

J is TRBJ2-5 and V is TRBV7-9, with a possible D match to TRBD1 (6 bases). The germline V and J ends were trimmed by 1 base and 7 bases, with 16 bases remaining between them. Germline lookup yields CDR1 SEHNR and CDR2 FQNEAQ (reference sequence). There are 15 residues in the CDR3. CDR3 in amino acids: CASSLGGRGYATQYF. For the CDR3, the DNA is TGTGCCAGCAGCTTAGGCGGCAGGGGATATGCGACCCAGTACTTC.

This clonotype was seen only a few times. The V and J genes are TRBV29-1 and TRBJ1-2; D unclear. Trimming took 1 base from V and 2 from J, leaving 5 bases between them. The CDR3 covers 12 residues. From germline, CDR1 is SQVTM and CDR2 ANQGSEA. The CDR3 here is CSVEAANYGYTF. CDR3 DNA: TGCAGCGTTGAAGCAGCAAACTATGGCTACACCTTC.

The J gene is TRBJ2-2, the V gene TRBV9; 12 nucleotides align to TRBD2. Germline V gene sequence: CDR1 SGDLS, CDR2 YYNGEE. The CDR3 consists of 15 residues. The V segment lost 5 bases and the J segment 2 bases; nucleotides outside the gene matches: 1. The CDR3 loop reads CASRTSGGNTGELFF. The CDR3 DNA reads TGTGCCAGCAGGACTAGCGGGGGAAACACCGGGGAGCTGTTTTTT.